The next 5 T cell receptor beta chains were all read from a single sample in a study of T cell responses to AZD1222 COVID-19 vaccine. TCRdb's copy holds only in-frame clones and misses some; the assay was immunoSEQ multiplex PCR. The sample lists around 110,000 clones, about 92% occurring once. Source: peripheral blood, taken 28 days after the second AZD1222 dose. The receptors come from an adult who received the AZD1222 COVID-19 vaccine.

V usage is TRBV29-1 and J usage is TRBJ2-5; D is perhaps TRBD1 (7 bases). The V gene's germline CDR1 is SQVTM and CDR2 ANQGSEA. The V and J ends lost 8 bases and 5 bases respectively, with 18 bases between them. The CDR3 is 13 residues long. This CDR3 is CSCTRPGGETQYF. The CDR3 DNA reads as TGCAGCTGCACCCGACCAGGGGGGGAGACCCAGTACTTC.

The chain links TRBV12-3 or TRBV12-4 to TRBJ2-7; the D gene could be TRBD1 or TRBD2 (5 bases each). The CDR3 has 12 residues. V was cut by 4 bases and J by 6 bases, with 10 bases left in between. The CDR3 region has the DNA TGTGCCAGCAGTTCCGGGGCCCGCGAGCAGTACTTC. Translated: CASSSGAREQYF.

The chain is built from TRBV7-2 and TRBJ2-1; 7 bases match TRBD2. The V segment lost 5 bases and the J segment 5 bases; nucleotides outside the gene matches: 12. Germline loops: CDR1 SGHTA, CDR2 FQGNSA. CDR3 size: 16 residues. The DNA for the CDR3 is TGTGCCAGCAGCCACCCAGGGAGCGGGGTAAACAATGAGCAGTTCTTC. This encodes CASSHPGSGVNNEQFF.

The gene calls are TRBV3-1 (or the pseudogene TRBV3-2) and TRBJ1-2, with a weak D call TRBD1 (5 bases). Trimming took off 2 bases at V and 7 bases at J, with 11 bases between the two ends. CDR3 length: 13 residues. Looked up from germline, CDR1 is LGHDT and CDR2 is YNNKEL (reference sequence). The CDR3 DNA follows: TGTGCCAGCAGCCAACGACAGACCTCTGGCTACACCTTC. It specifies CASSQRQTSGYTF.

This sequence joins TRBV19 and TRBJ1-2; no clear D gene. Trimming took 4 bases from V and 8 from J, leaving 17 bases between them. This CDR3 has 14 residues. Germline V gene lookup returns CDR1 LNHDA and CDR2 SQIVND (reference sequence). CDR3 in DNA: TGTGCCAGTAGTACCCCCGGACGTCCGCGGGGCTACACCTTC. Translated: CASSTPGRPRGYTF.